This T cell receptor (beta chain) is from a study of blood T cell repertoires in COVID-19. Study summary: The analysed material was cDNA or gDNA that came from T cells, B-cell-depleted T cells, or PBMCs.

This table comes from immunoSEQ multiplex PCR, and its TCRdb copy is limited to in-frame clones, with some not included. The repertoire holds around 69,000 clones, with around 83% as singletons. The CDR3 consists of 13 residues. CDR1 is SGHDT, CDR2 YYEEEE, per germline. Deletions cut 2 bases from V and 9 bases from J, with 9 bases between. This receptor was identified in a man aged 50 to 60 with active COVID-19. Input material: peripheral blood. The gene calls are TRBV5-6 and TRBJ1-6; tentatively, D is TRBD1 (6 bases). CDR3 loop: CASSFGRGSPLHF. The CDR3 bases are TGTGCCAGCAGCTTTGGCAGGGGTTCACCCCTCCACTTT.